A selection of T cell receptor beta chains follows, all from one sample in a study of T-cell reconstitution after alpha-beta-depleted transplantation in children. Using its own MiXCR run on the PCR reads, TCRdb lists one record per CDR3 protein. Of around 800,000 distinct CDR3 sequences in the sample, under 20% are singletons; the top ten hold around 5.3%. The input for sequencing was PBMCs, mostly from graft donor cells, taken 360 days after TCRalphabeta/CD19-depleted stem cell transplant. These TCRs come from a male patient under 18 who had a stem cell transplant for acute lymphoblastic leukemia, so the T cells may come from the graft donor. The conserved cysteine and the conserved F or W are not part of the CDR3 here. Fields, in order: V gene, J gene, CDR3 protein.

v_call: TRBV7-9
j_call: TRBJ2-7
cdr3_aa: ASSYLAPTYEQY

v_call: TRBV13
j_call: TRBJ2-3
cdr3_aa: ASSLGFHDTDTQY

v_call: TRBV12-3/TRBV12-4
j_call: TRBJ2-1
cdr3_aa: ASSFGGPSGSSYNEQF

v_call: TRBV20-1
j_call: TRBJ2-2
cdr3_aa: SAKVDNTGELF

v_call: TRBV18
j_call: TRBJ1-2
cdr3_aa: ASSPSGQSFNYGYT

v_call: TRBV27
j_call: TRBJ2-1
cdr3_aa: ASSPTVLEQF

v_call: TRBV7-6
j_call: TRBJ2-1
cdr3_aa: ASSLMHLRSYNEQF

v_call: TRBV3-1
j_call: TRBJ2-7
cdr3_aa: ASSQQTVYEQY

v_call: TRBV3-1
j_call: TRBJ2-5
cdr3_aa: ASSQWLQETQY

v_call: TRBV5-1
j_call: TRBJ1-1
cdr3_aa: ASSTLPMANTEAF

v_call: TRBV12-3/TRBV12-4
j_call: TRBJ2-7
cdr3_aa: ASSHQTSGRIYEQY

v_call: TRBV7-9
j_call: TRBJ2-7
cdr3_aa: ASSPTSVPEQY

v_call: TRBV29-1
j_call: TRBJ1-2
cdr3_aa: SVEADRNYGYT

v_call: TRBV5-6
j_call: TRBJ2-7
cdr3_aa: ASSFWGPSYEQY

v_call: TRBV5-6
j_call: TRBJ2-2
cdr3_aa: ASSHRVIRELF

v_call: TRBV2
j_call: TRBJ2-2
cdr3_aa: ASRKDRVNTGELF

v_call: TRBV20-1
j_call: TRBJ2-7
cdr3_aa: SARNMASGSSYEQY

v_call: TRBV27
j_call: TRBJ2-1
cdr3_aa: ASSLNWDDEQF

v_call: TRBV10-3
j_call: TRBJ2-7
cdr3_aa: AISESWTGLEEQY

v_call: TRBV4-2
j_call: TRBJ2-1
cdr3_aa: ASSQKWTGLQF

v_call: TRBV4-1
j_call: TRBJ2-1
cdr3_aa: ASSQGSGPYNEQF

v_call: TRBV7-9
j_call: TRBJ2-7
cdr3_aa: ASSPPGTLQYEQY

v_call: TRBV7-9
j_call: TRBJ2-7
cdr3_aa: ASSKTSGSYEQY

v_call: TRBV12-3/TRBV12-4
j_call: TRBJ2-3
cdr3_aa: ASSLSRYPDTQY

v_call: TRBV10-3
j_call: TRBJ2-4
cdr3_aa: AISDFNLQGTIAKNIQY

v_call: TRBV5-1
j_call: TRBJ2-5
cdr3_aa: ASSLAFVETQY

v_call: TRBV21-1
j_call: TRBJ1-5
cdr3_aa: ASTLQPQH

v_call: TRBV11-2
j_call: TRBJ1-5
cdr3_aa: ASSLDRILGHPQH

v_call: TRBV4-1
j_call: TRBJ2-7
cdr3_aa: ASSHPTAAGTMGFQY

v_call: TRBV7-8
j_call: TRBJ1-2
cdr3_aa: ASSLVPGTSVYT

v_call: TRBV29-1
j_call: TRBJ2-7
cdr3_aa: SVEDSGREQY

v_call: TRBV20-1
j_call: TRBJ2-7
cdr3_aa: SAISGAYEQY

v_call: TRBV4-1
j_call: TRBJ1-3
cdr3_aa: ASSQGSGGIRNTIY

v_call: TRBV29-1
j_call: TRBJ2-7
cdr3_aa: SVVGTGPYSYEQY

v_call: TRBV15
j_call: TRBJ2-7
cdr3_aa: ATSRERGDPYEQY

v_call: TRBV29-1
j_call: TRBJ1-1
cdr3_aa: SVGEGGQTEAF

v_call: TRBV5-1
j_call: TRBJ1-1
cdr3_aa: ASHIGQGHTEAF

v_call: TRBV11-2
j_call: TRBJ2-7
cdr3_aa: ASSPIAGTAYEQY

v_call: TRBV7-2
j_call: TRBJ2-7
cdr3_aa: ASSPPSSGSY

v_call: TRBV6-1
j_call: TRBJ2-1
cdr3_aa: ASSPRYANEQF

v_call: TRBV28
j_call: TRBJ2-7
cdr3_aa: ASSLTGGRAGGHEQY

v_call: TRBV20-1
j_call: TRBJ2-1
cdr3_aa: SAVHRGRADNEQF

v_call: TRBV12-3/TRBV12-4
j_call: TRBJ2-2
cdr3_aa: ASDAGTGYTGELF

v_call: TRBV27
j_call: TRBJ2-7
cdr3_aa: ASSLTGVKYEQY

v_call: TRBV5-1
j_call: TRBJ2-2
cdr3_aa: ASSFRAGGIGELF

v_call: TRBV27
j_call: TRBJ2-7
cdr3_aa: ASSYQPLLAGGGHYEQY

v_call: TRBV12-3/TRBV12-4
j_call: TRBJ2-1
cdr3_aa: ASRTTGLRNEQF

v_call: TRBV9
j_call: TRBJ2-3
cdr3_aa: ASRRETTDTQY

v_call: TRBV7-7
j_call: TRBJ1-4
cdr3_aa: ASSFIRGVGEKLF

v_call: TRBV2
j_call: TRBJ2-3
cdr3_aa: ASSEGAGAHTDTQN

v_call: TRBV5-1
j_call: TRBJ2-1
cdr3_aa: ASSLTTGQF

v_call: TRBV6-5
j_call: TRBJ2-5
cdr3_aa: ASSYSRGEEVQETQY

v_call: TRBV29-1
j_call: TRBJ2-3
cdr3_aa: SVEEARAGVWKDTQY

v_call: TRBV20-1
j_call: TRBJ1-4
cdr3_aa: SAGGLDNEKLF

v_call: TRBV29-1
j_call: TRBJ1-5
cdr3_aa: SVVDRGGSDQPQH

v_call: TRBV4-1
j_call: TRBJ2-1
cdr3_aa: ASSQGLAGVRNEQF

v_call: TRBV7-9
j_call: TRBJ1-2
cdr3_aa: ASSSLPTGDGYT

v_call: TRBV13
j_call: TRBJ2-3
cdr3_aa: ASSQNVGRAIDTQY

v_call: TRBV10-3
j_call: TRBJ1-2
cdr3_aa: AISEFPGQHYGYT